This T cell receptor beta chain came from a study of cytomegalovirus exposure and HLA in healthy donors (dated by TCRdb to about 2017). A note on the overall study: In an earlier analysis of roughly 500 of the donors, 250 to 350 Gb of sequence data and approximately 100 million unique TCR beta sequences from 150 million to 200 million T cells were reported. HLA typing included class I and class II loci at four-digit resolution. Because of strong linkage in the cohort, a handful of DR-DQ haplotypes were treated as single units for association and clustering. The genetic ancestry cluster associated with self-reported Caucasian donors included about 84% of the 300 to 400 genotyped donors. The study combined high-throughput TCR immunosequencing, statistical association of individual TCRs with disease status, and machine learning to predict cytomegalovirus infection status. Rather than drawing on any new phenotypic data, the later analysis identified candidate immune exposures from TCR beta sequences and the way those sequences occurred across donors. The study profiled the T cell repertoires of 500 to 800 subjects by immunosequencing and related them to cytomegalovirus serostatus. Every repertoire in the discovery cohort had been generated on one and the same sequencing platform. Approximately 310 gigabases of sequencing data and approximately 84 million unique TCR sequences were included in an early release covering 550 to 650 HLA-typed donors. Typing coverage varied by locus: roughly 620-640 donors for A, B, C, DRB1 and DQB1; roughly 500 for DQA1; about 600 for DPA1; more than 450 for DPB1. Donor age, sex, ethnicity and CMV serostatus were compiled together with the repertoire data. A separate validation cohort of roughly 130 different subjects was used in addition to the approximately 700-subject first cohort. In a later analysis, previously published TCR beta repertoires from hundreds of donors were re-analyzed and high-resolution HLA genotyping was added so that TCR occurrence patterns could be studied. To decide whether each TCR beta V gene segment behaved as functional or pseudogenic, an earlier analysis of 587 of the donors relied on high-throughput TCR beta sequencing. Among some 400 genotyped donors of the cohort, an average of approximately 200,000 unique TCR beta nucleotide sequences was sequenced per donor, of which about 19% were non-productive. A later genetic analysis used genome-wide SNP genotypes for 398 of the 666 donors, treating that subset as a discovery cohort. The study aimed to test whether cataloging public T cell receptors could reveal signatures of past pathogen exposure.

Library preparation employed the immunoSEQ multiplex PCR assay. The multiplex PCR relied on a mix of 60 forward primers for TCR Vbeta segments and 13 reverse primers for TCR Jbeta segments. The CDR3 region of rearranged TCR beta genes was amplified from genomic DNA with a multiplex PCR assay. The Illumina HiSeq System was used to sequence the amplified TCR beta libraries as 87-base-pair reads. As for the original processing: Across the roughly 670 repertoires, a later analysis counted 80 million or so unique TCR beta chains, around 10 million of which were shared by at least two donors. Raw reads were error-corrected and collapsed into unique sequences with a nearest-neighbor algorithm that merged closely related sequences to remove PCR and sequencing errors. Alignment of CDR3 sequences to IMGT reference sequences was used to assign V, D and J gene segments. For a sequence to be retained, at least a six-nucleotide match to both a V gene segment and a J gene segment was required. A rearrangement counted as productive if the CDR3 had no stop codons and remained in frame with V and J, and every other rearrangement counted as non-productive. CDR3 was defined by IMGT convention, running from the second conserved V-encoded cysteine to the conserved J-encoded phenylalanine. The earlier analysis of 587 of the donors excluded any sequence lacking an unambiguous match to a single V gene segment. In an earlier analysis of about 590 of the donors, a V segment was called functional when productive rearrangements were above 56.7%, and segregating when the standard deviation between donors exceeded 5%. A statistical classification framework was built for diagnosing cytomegalovirus status from the catalog of TCR beta chain sequences. In a later analysis, TCR nucleotide sequences were compared against IMGT/GENE-DB human TR gene sequences so that V and J genes could be assigned. A later analysis assigned CDR3 sequences and most-parsimonious VDJ recombination scenarios with the TCRdist pipeline. In a later analysis, each TCR beta chain was defined by its CDR3 amino acid sequence together with its V-gene family, and reads lacking a unique V-gene family were excluded. A later analysis removed 592 highly shared, low-generation-probability nucleotide sequences to deal with suspected cross-contamination and a sequencing artifact. A later analysis calculated a clonal expansion index for each public chain from normalized within-repertoire ranks of inferred template counts. A later analysis computed generation probabilities with a VDJ recombination model fitted to out-of-frame rearrangements, and checked the results against IGoR. A later analysis scored TCR-TCR, TCR-HLA and TCR-CMV co-occurrence with hypergeometric tests, applying a repertoire-size bias correction to TCR pairs. To estimate false discovery rates, a later analysis permuted the HLA or CMV assignments 20 times. In a later analysis, co-occurring TCRs were grouped with DBSCAN, and TCRdist sequence similarity was added when clustering was performed within HLA-allele-positive subsets. Co-occurrence clustering excluded repertoires with fewer than 30,000 or more than 120,000 public chains, plus five with anomalous nucleotide sharing. The source is immuneACCESS, and TCRdb retained only in-frame sequences with V and J called. Part of the clones is not carried over; for the studies checked, unresolved V genes explain less than half of this, and the remainder is unexplained. The V and J calls and clone size are taken from that table; D and trimming were inferred from the DNA. This sample holds tens of thousands of clones; around 70% were observed only once. Together, the top ten hold less than 4% of the sample.

The cohort was made up of under 800 healthy bone marrow donors. Cohort members were all nominally healthy when sampled, although unrecorded immune exposures were likely present. The donor was CMV seronegative and belonged to the group of 320 or so seronegative cohort members. Each donor provided a peripheral blood sample, and peripheral blood mononuclear cells were used for TCR beta sequencing. The Qiagen DNeasy Blood Extraction Kit was used to extract genomic DNA from the blood cell samples. Points on this clone: Its target antigen remains unknown. No qualities accompany the bases; no much larger clone lies one base away.

Counted from cysteine to phenylalanine, this CDR3 has 16 amino acids. Just the 48-base CDR3 DNA is kept, in frame starting at base 1. Per the germline V gene, SQVTM is the CDR1 and ANQGSEA is the CDR2. The V end gives up 4 bases and the J end 2 bases, leaving 8 bases in the junction not matched to a gene. Paper-wide results and their limitations: Because counts were too low, 15 to 20 rarely observed V segments, including chromosome 9 orphons, were excluded from the earlier analysis of 587 of the donors. A later genetic analysis associated a missense DCLRE1C variant with V-gene and J-gene trimming of TCR beta chains, and an independent cohort replicated the association. A later analysis associated 15,000 to 20,000 TCR beta sequences with specific HLA alleles at a false discovery rate of 0.05. The only immune exposure information available for the cohort was CMV serostatus. The authors suggested that the approach could potentially be extended to other disease states and immunological phenotypes. The presence/absence analyses assumed that sequencing depth was roughly uniform across donors, and that assumption may not be true. According to a later analysis, parvovirus B19, influenza, CMV and Epstein-Barr virus appeared linked to several top co-occurrence clusters. Compared with equally common non-associated chains, HLA-associated TCR beta chains in a later analysis were more clonally expanded and had lower generation probabilities. According to a later genetic analysis, donors in an Asian-associated ancestry cluster had fewer N-insertions in productive TCRs than the approximately 670-donor mean. Broadly in line with IMGT annotations, most TCR beta V segments showed up in productive rearrangements about 90% or about 30% of the time in an earlier analysis of under 700 of the donors. Linkage disequilibrium might explain the correlated functional status among segregating V segments, but an unknown experimental factor could not be excluded. Because HLA typing was missing for some donors at each locus, association tests included only the typed subset. Most CMV-associated TCR beta chains appeared to be HLA-restricted in a later analysis, and the HLA associations seemed to be driven largely by CMV exposure. When HLA alleles, especially DR and DQ, strongly co-occurred, TCR associations were difficult to assign to individual alleles. The study listed 150 to 200 TCR beta chains as associated with cytomegalovirus. Most TCR sequences were observed very rarely across donors, whereas some public TCRs were present in many individuals. A group of highly shared sequence variants was considered likely to be a technical artifact of the sequencing pipeline. Cytomegalovirus status was reported to be diagnosed by the classifier with high specificity and sensitivity in both the original and validation cohorts. Some IMGT-functional V segments, including TRBV6-2 and TRBV6-3, could not be distinguished by the 87-base-pair reads and were therefore excluded. According to a later analysis, TCR association rates differed among HLA loci, with DRB1 alleles showing the most associated TCRs and HLA-C alleles showing the fewest. The cohort was sequenced for TCR beta chains only, and without alpha or paired-chain data the features that could be detected were limited. A further reported finding was that TCR beta sequences accurately predicted the HLA-A and HLA-B alleles for most subjects in the first cohort. In vitro tests confirmed that a few of the cytomegalovirus-associated TCR beta chains recognize cytomegalovirus antigens.

The chain uses TRBV29-1 and TRBJ1-1; 12 bases in the junction line up with TRBD1. The source of this sequence is a woman aged 25-40 years in good health and CMV-seronegative. The sample taken for sequencing was PBMCs. Here the CDR3 is given as CSVGHRDRGLNTEAFF. The sequenced DNA is TGCAGCGTTGGGCACCGGGACAGGGGGCTTAACACTGAAGCTTTCTTT.